The 24 T cell receptor beta chains below all came from one sample that was sequenced in a study of CD8+ T cells in alopecia areata (dated by TCRdb to the late 2010s). The sample's time point label is to be understood as: baseline before oral tofacitinib. Library creation used the immunoSEQ multiplex PCR assay. To provide template for TCR sequencing, every sample had RNA extracted and reverse transcribed into cDNA. Imported from immuneACCESS, the table was reduced by TCRdb to in-frame sequences with V and J called. These copies leave out some clones; in studies compared against another copy, an unresolved V gene accounts for under half, and the cause of the remainder is not known. Present in this sample are hundreds of thousands of clones, about 53% of which were seen just once. Of the sample, roughly 0.47% is held by the ten largest clones. The sample in question was CD4+ T cells sorted from blood, obtained at week 0. The receptors originated from a human donor with alopecia areata.

This chain links TRBV7-2 with TRBJ2-2; D remains ambiguous. Germline lookup yields CDR1 SGHTA and CDR2 FQGNSA. The CDR3 has 15 residues. V lost 0 bases to trimming and J lost 1 base, with 6 bases between them. The CDR3 spells CASSLAWENTGELFF. The CDR3, as DNA: TGTGCCAGCAGCTTAGCGTGGGAGAACACCGGGGAGCTGTTTTTT. The full variable domain, in which reference TRBV7-2 and TRBJ2-2 provide the parts outside the CDR3, is GAGVSQSPSNKVTEKGKDVELRCDPISGHTALYWYRQSLGQGLEFLIYFQGNSAPDKSGLPSDRFSAERTGGSVSTLTIQRTQQEDSAVYLCASSLAWENTGELFFGEGSRLTVL.

The rearrangement links TRBV30 to TRBJ1-2; D not resolved. V was trimmed by 2 bases and J by 7 bases, leaving 26 bases between them. CDR3 length equals 17 residues. CDR1 is GTSNPN, CDR2 SVGIG, per germline (reference sequence). CDR3 sequence reads: CAWSQNTWSRRGGGYTF. CDR3 nucleotides: TGTGCCTGGAGTCAAAACACTTGGTCTCGGCGGGGTGGTGGCTACACCTTC.

This clone was observed a single time. This chain uses TRBV30 with TRBJ2-1; 10 bases match TRBD2. The V segment lost 4 bases and the J segment 7 bases; nucleotides outside the gene matches: 4. Germline V gene data show CDR1 as GTSNPN and CDR2 as SVGIG (reference sequence). The CDR3 is made up of 13 amino acids. In DNA, the CDR3 is TGTGCCTGGAATAGAGCGGGAGGGAATGAGCAGTTCTTC. Its protein product is CAWNRAGGNEQFF.

This chain joins TRBV9 and TRBJ1-5; D is possibly TRBD1 (6 bases). The V gene's germline CDR1 is SGDLS and CDR2 YYNGEE. This CDR3 is built from 14 residues. Trimming cost V 0 bases and J 5 bases, with 9 bases left between them. The CDR3 DNA sequence: TGTGCCAGCAGCGTAGGGACAGATCATCAGCCCCAGCATTTT. Amino acids: CASSVGTDHQPQHF.

V gene TRBV7-2 combines with J gene TRBJ2-7, with D hard to call. This CDR3 comprises 11 residues. With 7 bases removed from V and 7 bases from J, the gap between germline ends came to 11 bases. CDR1 and CDR2 (germline): SGHTA, FQGNSA. In nucleotides, the CDR3 is TGTGCCAGCATGGGAAGGTGGGAGCAGTACTTC. This codes for CASMGRWEQYF.

The J gene is TRBJ2-7, the V gene TRBV10-2, with TRBD1 matching 9 bases. Unmatched junction bases numbered 10, after V lost 5 bases and J lost 5 bases. From germline, CDR1 is WSHSY and CDR2 SAAADI. CDR3 length equals 15 residues. The DNA for the CDR3 is TGCGCCAGCAGTCACTTTACAGGGGGCATAAACGAGCAGTACTTC. Encoded protein: CASSHFTGGINEQYF.

V usage is TRBV5-1 and J usage is TRBJ1-1, with 7 bases lining up with TRBD1. Germline V gives CDR1 SGHRS, CDR2 YFSETQ. The CDR3 loop spans 13 amino acids. J was trimmed by 1 base and V by 5 bases; bases with no gene match: 2. DNA for the CDR3: TGCGCCAGCAGAACAGGGGAGAACACTGAAGCTTTCTTT. Its translation: CASRTGENTEAFF. The full variable domain, its missing parts supplied by reference TRBV5-1 and TRBJ1-1, is KAGVTQTPRYLIKTRGQQVTLSCSPISGHRSVSWYQQTPGQGLQFLFEYFSETQRNKGNFPGRFSGRQFSNSRSEMNVSTLELGDSALYLCASRTGENTEAFFGQGTRLTVV.

Worth noting for this clone: Other DNA sequences in this sample translate to the same CDR3. The chain has TRBV30 and TRBJ2-7; tentative D call: TRBD1 (6 bases). Germline V gene lookup returns CDR1 GTSNPN and CDR2 SVGIG (reference sequence). Trimming pared 1 base from V and 4 bases from J, leaving 11 bases between. The CDR3 runs to 13 residues. The CDR3 is CAWSGQEIYEQYF. Written as DNA, the CDR3 is TGTGCCTGGAGTGGACAGGAAATATACGAGCAGTACTTC.

The rearrangement joins TRBV5-1 to TRBJ2-3, with 11 bases identical to TRBD2. From germline, CDR1 is SGHRS and CDR2 YFSETQ. The V and J ends lost 6 bases and 4 bases, in that order; junction bases with no gene match: 19. The CDR3 totals 19 residues. The CDR3 sequence: CASTRGLAGGRAYPDTQYF. For the CDR3, the DNA is TGCGCCAGCACCCGGGGGCTAGCGGGAGGCCGAGCCTATCCAGATACGCAGTATTTT.

CDR3 amino acids: CASSWVVPSSYNEQFF. DNA of the CDR3: TGTGCCAGCAGCTGGGTTGTGCCGAGCTCCTACAATGAGCAGTTCTTC. The V and J genes are TRBV7-9 and TRBJ2-1, with D hard to call. V dropped 4 bases and J dropped 0 bases, with 13 bases sitting between them. The CDR3 loop spans 16 amino acids. The germline CDR1 and CDR2 sequences are SEHNR and FQNEAQ (reference sequence).

The chain employs TRBV29-1 and TRBJ1-1, with no clear D. V was trimmed by 4 bases and J by 5 bases, leaving 11 bases between them. The germline gives CDR1 SQVTM, CDR2 ANQGSEA. The length of the CDR3 is 12 residues. The CDR3 sequence: CSVGVTGTEAFF. The CDR3 region has the DNA TGCAGCGTTGGAGTCACCGGTACTGAAGCTTTCTTT.

The genes are TRBV20-1 and TRBJ1-2; D is undetermined. The ends were cut back, 3 bases at V and 6 bases at J, with 8 bases in the middle. There are 11 residues in the CDR3. Germline V CDR1 and CDR2: DFQATT, SNEGSKA (reference sequence). CDR3 residues: CSASLRDGYTF. The CDR3 DNA follows: TGCAGTGCTAGCCTACGTGATGGCTACACCTTC.

This clone was counted only a few times. This sequence joins TRBV14 and TRBJ2-3; D uncertain. CDR1 is SGHDN, CDR2 FVKESK, per germline. V lost 4 bases to trimming and J lost 4 bases, with 6 bases between them. The CDR3 runs 12 residues. The CDR3: CASSPTADTQYF. CDR3 DNA: TGTGCCAGCAGCCCTACGGCAGATACGCAGTATTTT.

The genes are TRBV29-1 and TRBJ1-2; TRBD1 aligns across 8 bases. J was trimmed by 2 bases and V by 3 bases; bases with no gene match: 5. Germline V gene lookup returns CDR1 SQVTM and CDR2 ANQGSEA. The CDR3 consists of 14 residues. The CDR3 DNA sequence: TGCAGCGTTGATAGGGACAGGCGCAACTATGGCTACACCTTC. This codes for CSVDRDRRNYGYTF.

V is TRBV4-2 and J is TRBJ2-1, with 10 bases lining up with TRBD1. Trimming at V came to 7 bases and at J to 6 bases, leaving 6 bases not matched to a gene. CDR3 length: 14 residues. Per the germline V gene, CDR1 is LGHNA and CDR2 is YNFKEQ. This CDR3 is CASTSGQGTNEQFF. In nucleotides, the CDR3 is TGTGCCAGCACCTCGGGACAGGGGACCAATGAGCAGTTCTTC.

The V gene is TRBV30, the J gene TRBJ2-7; tentatively, D is TRBD2 (5 bases). The ends were cut back, 0 bases at V and 6 bases at J, with 12 bases in the middle. The CDR3 has 13 residues. Germline assignment: CDR1 GTSNPN and CDR2 SVGIG (reference sequence). The CDR3 loop reads CAWSVLEGFEQYF. The CDR3 nucleotides are TGTGCCTGGAGTGTACTAGAAGGGTTCGAGCAGTACTTC.

This clone was seen a handful of times. V and J are TRBV9 and TRBJ1-1; maybe TRBD1 (6 bases). The V and J ends lost 4 bases and 5 bases respectively, with 12 bases between them. This CDR3 has 13 residues. The germline CDR1 and CDR2 sequences are SGDLS and YYNGEE. CDR3 DNA sequence: TGTGCCAGCAGCACACAGGGTGGGACTGAAGCTTTCTTT. This sequence encodes CASSTQGGTEAFF.

The V call is TRBV30, the J call TRBJ2-1; 8 bases are shared with TRBD2. The CDR3 is made up of 14 amino acids. V shed 5 bases and J 0 bases; nucleotides not matched to a gene: 3. Germline V gene data show CDR1 as GTSNPN and CDR2 as SVGIG (reference sequence). CDR3 amino acids: CAWQRGPSYNEQFF. In DNA, the CDR3 is TGTGCCTGGCAGCGGGGGCCCTCCTACAATGAGCAGTTCTTC.

This clone was picked up a small number of times. The chain uses TRBV5-5 and TRBJ2-4, with D uncertain. Per the germline V gene, CDR1 is SGHKS and CDR2 is YYEKEE (reference sequence). The V gene lost 0 bases and the J gene lost 5 bases, with 6 bases spanning the gap. This CDR3 contains 13 residues. The CDR3 loop is CASSLALENIQYF. As DNA, the CDR3 is TGTGCCAGCAGCTTGGCTCTGGAAAACATTCAGTACTTC.

This clone was detected only a few times. CDR3 region: CAWSALGGSEQYF. CDR3 nucleotide sequence: TGTGCCTGGAGTGCGCTCGGGGGCAGCGAGCAGTACTTC. The V call is TRBV30, the J call TRBJ2-7; D possibly matches TRBD1 or TRBD2 (6 bases each). V gave up 1 base and J gave up 6 bases, with 13 bases separating them. CDR1 and CDR2 from the germline V gene are GTSNPN and SVGIG (reference sequence). The CDR3 contains 13 residues.

This clone was seen a handful of times. The chain links TRBV5-1 to TRBJ2-2; 7 nucleotides align to TRBD1. V trimming: 3 bases; J trimming: 8 bases; junction bases outside the gene matches: 10. CDR3 length: 15 residues. CDR1 SGHRS and CDR2 YFSETQ come from the germline V gene. CDR3 in DNA: TGCGCCAGCAGCTCCGATACAACAGGGGCTGGGGAGCTGTTTTTT. It codes for CASSSDTTGAGELFF.

This clone was picked up a small number of times. The V call is TRBV9, the J call TRBJ1-1; D call uncertain. Per the germline V gene, CDR1 is SGDLS and CDR2 is YYNGEE. The V gene lost 7 bases and the J gene lost 4 bases, with 2 bases spanning the gap. This CDR3 spans 9 amino acids. Here the CDR3 DNA reads TGTGCCAGCGGCACTGAAGCTTTCTTT. It yields the protein CASGTEAFF.

The V and J genes are TRBV27 and TRBJ1-6; 9 nucleotides match TRBD1. The CDR3 runs to 13 residues. The germline V gene encodes CDR1 MNHEY and CDR2 SMNVEV (reference sequence). The J segment lost 7 bases and the V segment lost 8 bases, leaving 3 bases of the junction unmatched. This CDR3 reads CASRGQGNSPLHF. CDR3 sequence (DNA): TGTGCCAGCCGGGGACAGGGAAATTCACCCCTCCACTTT.

The chain is built from TRBV7-9 and TRBJ2-3; 10 nucleotides agree with TRBD2. This CDR3 comprises 15 residues. From germline, CDR1 is SEHNR and CDR2 FQNEAQ (reference sequence). V was pared by 5 bases and J by 2 bases, with 4 bases of the junction left unmatched. The CDR3 sequence: CASSGSGGATDTQYF. CDR3 coding DNA: TGTGCCAGCAGCGGAAGCGGGGGGGCCACAGATACGCAGTATTTT.